This T cell receptor beta chain comes out of a study of cytomegalovirus exposure and HLA in healthy donors. General observations from the study: Later on, analysis showed that most CMV-associated TCR beta chains appeared to be HLA-restricted. A few of the chains that were CMV-associated were confirmed in vitro to be specific for CMV antigens. The productive fraction for most TCR beta V segments was about 87% or about 30% in an earlier analysis. Whilst most TCR sequences proved rare, a subset of public TCRs occurred across many donors.

Comment on this clone: Antigen unknown.

Researchers ran the PCR with 60 Vbeta and 13 Jbeta primers. Clones were sequenced by immunoSEQ multiplex PCR, and TCRdb holds only the in-frame ones, with some missing. Among around 50,000 clones listed, around 80% were seen once. Specimen: PBMCs. The TCR sequence derives from a man aged 25 to 40 in good health and CMV-seropositive.

This CDR3 reads CASSLGQGNSGYEQYF. In DNA form, the CDR3 reads TGTGCCAGCAGCTTAGGACAGGGGAACTCTGGCTACGAGCAGTACTTC. The chain has TRBV7-6 and TRBJ2-7; 8 positions match TRBD1. Germline CDR1 SGHVS, CDR2 FNYEAQ. The CDR3 sequence is 16 residues long. With V trimmed by 1 base and J by 3 bases, 8 bases remained unmatched.